These 31 T cell receptor beta chains came from one sample sequenced in a study of shared clonotypes between healthy human individuals. Some clones are missing from TCRdb's copy, which holds only in-frame ones; the method was immunoSEQ multiplex PCR. The sample shows fewer than 850,000 clones, 72% of them seen only once. The sequenced material came from memory CD4+ T cells sorted from blood. As to subset: CD45RA-negative fraction. These receptor sequences come from a woman aged 30 to 39 in good health.

This rearrangement joins TRBV5-6 to TRBJ2-3; 7 bases are shared with TRBD2. This CDR3 spans 14 amino acids. From germline, CDR1 is SGHDT and CDR2 YYEEEE. V lost 3 bases to trimming and J lost 4 bases; unmatched junction nucleotides: 5. This CDR3 reads CASSWGLAADTQYF. The CDR3 nucleotides read TGTGCCAGCAGCTGGGGTCTAGCGGCAGATACGCAGTATTTT.

V is TRBV30 and J is TRBJ2-3; 12 bases fit TRBD1. The CDR3 is made up of 14 amino acids. Germline V gene data show CDR1 as GTSNPN and CDR2 as SVGIG (reference sequence). J gave up 4 bases and V 5 bases, and 4 bases lay outside the gene matches. Written as DNA, the CDR3 is TGTGCCTGGGAAGGGACAGGGGGCGCAGATACGCAGTATTTT. Amino acid sequence: CAWEGTGGADTQYF.

Comments on this clone: This sample includes further DNA sequences coding for the same CDR3. V and J are TRBV11-2 and TRBJ1-2, with D unresolved. The germline gives CDR1 SGHAT, CDR2 FQNNGV. Trimming removed 6 bases from V and 3 bases from J, with 8 bases in between. This CDR3 comprises 12 residues. CDR3 sequence: CASSKGDYGYTF. As DNA, the CDR3 is TGTGCCAGCAGTAAAGGCGACTATGGCTACACCTTC.

The J gene is TRBJ2-7, the V gene TRBV28; no clear D. The V gene's germline CDR1 is MDHEN and CDR2 SYDVKM. Trimming left V 5 bases short and J 4 bases short, with 18 bases between. CDR3 size: 15 residues. This CDR3 is CASSSRGLGKYEQYF. In nucleotides, the CDR3 is TGTGCCAGCAGTAGCCGTGGGCTGGGGAAGTACGAGCAGTACTTC.

To note about this clone: Other DNA sequences in this specimen translate into the identical CDR3. The chain's CDR3 is CSVGTSGTYEQYF. CDR3 bases: TGCAGCGTGGGGACTAGCGGGACCTACGAGCAGTACTTC. The rearrangement uses TRBV29-1 and TRBJ2-7, with 13 bases matching TRBD2. The CDR3 totals 13 residues. Germline V gene lookup returns CDR1 SQVTM and CDR2 ANQGSEA. The junction had 1 base not matched to a gene; V was cut back by 6 bases and J by 2 bases.

This chain connects TRBV29-1 to TRBJ2-2; D call uncertain. CDR3 size: 16 residues. From germline, CDR1 is SQVTM and CDR2 ANQGSEA. The CDR3 region is CTPSILVKESAGELFF. The CDR3 nucleotides read TGCACCCCCAGCATCCTAGTCAAAGAGAGCGCCGGGGAGCTGTTTTTT.

This chain uses TRBV6-1 with TRBJ1-1; D might be TRBD1 (5 bases). Per germline, CDR1 MNHNS and CDR2 SASEGT. The CDR3 totals 14 residues. Trimming left V 5 bases short and J 3 bases short, with 13 bases between. The CDR3 sequence is CASSFRGGDTEAFF. CDR3 sequence (DNA): TGTGCCAGCAGTTTTCGGGGGGGGGACACTGAAGCTTTCTTT.

This rearrangement joins TRBV19 to TRBJ1-4; 7 nucleotides match TRBD1. Trimming cost V 3 bases and J 6 bases; bases outside gene matches: 7. CDR3 length equals 15 residues. Looked up from germline, CDR1 is LNHDA and CDR2 is SQIVND (reference sequence). The CDR3 sequence: CASSITGTVYEKLFF. CDR3 nucleotide sequence: TGTGCCAGTAGTATTACCGGGACAGTGTATGAAAAACTGTTTTTT.

This clone showed up just a few times. The rearrangement links TRBV13 to TRBJ1-2; 7 bases agree with TRBD1. The V and J ends lost 4 bases and 4 bases, in that order; junction bases with no gene match: 9. Looked up from germline, CDR1 is PRHDT and CDR2 is FYEKMQ (reference sequence). CDR3 length: 15 residues. DNA of the CDR3: TGTGCCAGCAGCTCTCGCGGACAGGACGCCTATGGCTACACCTTC. Its protein is CASSSRGQDAYGYTF.

This clone was detected ten times or more. The chain couples TRBV7-8 to TRBJ2-7; 8 nucleotides align to TRBD2. J gave up 0 bases and V 6 bases, and 4 bases lay outside the gene matches. The CDR3 is 14 amino acids. Germline loops: CDR1 SGHVS, CDR2 FQNEAQ. CDR3 sequence reads: CASRGSGSSYEQYF. The CDR3 DNA reads as TGTGCCAGCAGGGGCAGCGGGAGCTCCTACGAGCAGTACTTC.

This clone was seen only once. This chain links TRBV13 with TRBJ2-7, with 12 bases that match TRBD2. The germline CDR1 and CDR2 sequences are PRHDT and FYEKMQ (reference sequence). The CDR3 extends over 14 amino acids. The junction had 5 bases not matched to a gene; V was cut back by 5 bases and J by 6 bases. Here the CDR3 reads CASSRRLAGVEQYF. The CDR3, as DNA: TGTGCCAGCAGCCGGAGACTAGCGGGAGTCGAGCAGTACTTC.

The genes are TRBV10-1 and TRBJ2-7; D is unresolved. V gave up 6 bases and J gave up 2 bases, with 8 bases separating them. Germline V gene lookup returns CDR1 WNHNN and CDR2 SYGVQD (reference sequence). The CDR3 covers 12 residues. Written as DNA, the CDR3 is TGCGCCAGCAGACGCTATACCTACGAGCAGTACTTC. Protein product: CASRRYTYEQYF.

This CDR3 is CASSYSVPTGELFF. CDR3 nucleotides: TGTGCCAGCAGTTATTCAGTACCCACCGGGGAGCTGTTTTTT. The chain carries TRBV6-5 and TRBJ2-2, with D hard to call. Looked up from germline, CDR1 is MNHEY and CDR2 is SVGAGI. V shed 3 bases and J shed 4 bases, with 9 bases lying between them. The CDR3 has 14 residues.

J is TRBJ1-4 and V is TRBV6-6; TRBD1 might be the D (5 bases). CDR1 MNHNY and CDR2 SVGAGI come from the germline V gene (reference sequence). This CDR3 spans 13 amino acids. Trimming removed 7 bases from V and 7 bases from J, with 13 bases in between. The CDR3 nucleotides read TGTGCCAGCAATCAACCCCAGGGTGAAAAACTGTTTTTT. Its protein product is CASNQPQGEKLFF.

Details on this clone: It is likely a read error: a sequence one base away is far more abundant. This rearrangement joins TRBV30 to TRBJ2-1; 13 bases map to TRBD2. The CDR3 has 13 amino acids. V shed 7 bases, J shed 12 bases, and the junction held 9 bases outside the gene matches. Germline V lookup: CDR1 GTSNPN, CDR2 SVGIG (reference sequence). The CDR3 region is CASTSGRAGGQFF. The CDR3 DNA is TGTGCCTCCACTAGCGGGAGGGCCGGTGGGCAGTTCTTC.

This clone was seen a few times. J is TRBJ2-7 and V is TRBV6-6; TRBD2 might be the D (5 bases). Trimming pared 3 bases from V and 7 bases from J, leaving 13 bases between. The CDR3 is 13 residues long. The V gene's germline CDR1 is MNHNY and CDR2 SVGAGI (reference sequence). The CDR3 sequence: CASSYMARREQYF. The CDR3 DNA follows: TGTGCCAGCAGTTATATGGCCAGGAGGGAGCAGTACTTC.

The genes are TRBV6-5 and TRBJ2-1; tentative D call: TRBD2 (6 bases). Germline V lookup: CDR1 MNHEY, CDR2 SVGAGI. There are 15 residues in the CDR3. V was shortened by 5 bases and J by 7 bases, with 18 bases between the two germline ends. CDR3 loop: CASSPRDSVANEQFF. The CDR3 nucleotides are TGTGCCAGCAGTCCCCGGGACTCGGTAGCTAATGAGCAGTTCTTC.

This clone came up once. J is TRBJ1-3 and V is TRBV28; D not resolved. Deletions cut 5 bases from V and 0 bases from J, with 17 bases between. Germline CDR1 MDHEN, CDR2 SYDVKM. This CDR3 is built from 17 residues. In DNA form, the CDR3 reads TGTGCCAGCAGTCGCCTGACTTTTTCTTCCTCTGGAAACACCATATATTTT. It codes for CASSRLTFSSSGNTIYF. The full variable domain, in which reference TRBV28 and TRBJ1-3 provide the parts outside the CDR3, is DVKVTQSSRYLVKRTGEKVFLECVQDMDHENMFWYRQDPGLGLRLIYFSYDVKMKEKGDIPEGYSVSREKKERFSLILESASTNQTSMYLCASSRLTFSSSGNTIYFGEGSWLTVV.

The V and J genes are TRBV10-3 and TRBJ2-1; 10 bases line up with TRBD2. Germline V gene sequence: CDR1 ENHRY, CDR2 SYGVKD. Unmatched junction bases numbered 8, after V lost 10 bases and J lost 5 bases. There are 14 residues in the CDR3. Here the CDR3 reads CATRTSGGDNEQFF. In DNA form, the CDR3 reads TGTGCCACCAGGACTAGCGGAGGGGACAATGAGCAGTTCTTC.

This clone was counted between two and nine times. V gene TRBV30 combines with J gene TRBJ1-6; tentatively, D is TRBD1 (6 bases). Germline lookup yields CDR1 GTSNPN and CDR2 SVGIG (reference sequence). The CDR3 spans 15 residues. The V and J ends lost 2 bases and 4 bases respectively, with 12 bases between them. The CDR3 sequence is CAWSPTTGYNSPLHF. The CDR3 DNA reads as TGTGCCTGGAGTCCGACGACAGGTTATAATTCACCCCTCCACTTT.

The genes are TRBV5-1 and TRBJ2-2; D ambiguous. Per germline, CDR1 SGHRS and CDR2 YFSETQ. CDR3 length: 14 amino acids. V dropped 2 bases and J dropped 3 bases, with 8 bases sitting between them. The chain's CDR3 is CASSFGSHTGELFF. In DNA, the CDR3 is TGCGCCAGCAGCTTTGGCAGCCACACCGGGGAGCTGTTTTTT.

The rearrangement uses TRBV25-1 and TRBJ2-5; D unclear. With 6 bases removed from V and 4 bases from J, the gap between germline ends came to 9 bases. The CDR3 contains 12 residues. Germline V gene lookup returns CDR1 MGHDK and CDR2 SYGVNS. CDR3 protein: CASSVRLETQYF. The CDR3 bases are TGTGCCAGCAGCGTACGACTAGAGACCCAGTACTTC.

This clone was recorded once. The chain uses TRBV5-1 and TRBJ1-2; 7 bases align to TRBD1. J lost 0 bases, V lost 4 bases, and 9 bases had no gene match. CDR3 length equals 16 residues. Germline loops: CDR1 SGHRS, CDR2 YFSETQ. In DNA form, the CDR3 reads TGCGCCAGCAGCCCGGTAGGGACAGAAGCTAACTATGGCTACACCTTC. It encodes CASSPVGTEANYGYTF.

The chain carries TRBV5-6 and TRBJ2-2; 9 bases match TRBD2. This CDR3 has 17 amino acids. Trimming at V came to 5 bases and at J to 6 bases, leaving 14 bases not matched to a gene. Germline CDR1 and CDR2: SGHDT and YYEEEE. The CDR3 region is CASSSLMREGLAGELFF. As DNA, the CDR3 is TGTGCCAGCAGTTCCCTAATGCGGGAGGGCCTGGCCGGGGAGCTGTTTTTT.

A few counts support this clone. Other DNA sequences in the same sample also yield this CDR3. The CDR3 coding sequence is TGTGCCAGCAGTTCTATCAACAATGAGCAGTTCTTC. Amino acids: CASSSINNEQFF. The chain couples TRBV6-6 to TRBJ2-1; D ambiguous. Trimming removed 4 bases from V and 5 bases from J, with 6 bases in between. Germline V gene lookup returns CDR1 MNHNY and CDR2 SVGAGI (reference sequence). The CDR3 contains 12 residues.

This clone was counted a few times. The chain has TRBV4-1 and TRBJ2-7, with a possible D match to TRBD1 (6 bases). Per the germline V gene, CDR1 is MGHRA and CDR2 is YSYEKL. V gave up 0 bases and J gave up 3 bases, with 21 bases separating them. This CDR3 region has 18 residues. CDR3 nucleotide sequence: TGCGCCAGCAGCCAAGAAAGGACAGTGGGTGACCTATTCTACGAGCAGTACTTC. Translating gives CASSQERTVGDLFYEQYF.

The chain is built from TRBV11-2 and TRBJ2-1, with D possibly being TRBD1 (6 bases). Germline V lookup: CDR1 SGHAT, CDR2 FQNNGV. The CDR3 loop spans 14 amino acids. The ends were cut back, 8 bases at V and 5 bases at J, with 16 bases in the middle. CDR3 loop: CASSLGTSNNEQFF. CDR3 nucleotides: TGTGCCAGCTCCCTCGGGACATCAAACAATGAGCAGTTCTTC.

This sequence joins TRBV4-1 and TRBJ2-1; 7 bases line up with TRBD1. The V segment lost 1 base and the J segment 0 bases; nucleotides outside the gene matches: 3. This CDR3 contains 16 residues. Germline CDR1 reads MGHRA; CDR2 reads YSYEKL. The CDR3 region has the DNA TGCGCCAGCAGCCAAGTCGGGACAGCCTCCTACAATGAGCAGTTCTTC. Translation: CASSQVGTASYNEQFF.

The gene calls are TRBV11-3 and TRBJ2-6; the D gene is possibly TRBD1 (6 bases). V was shortened by 6 bases and J by 4 bases, with 22 bases between the two germline ends. Per germline, CDR1 SGHNT and CDR2 YENEEA. This CDR3 has 18 amino acids. The CDR3 region has the DNA TGTGCCAGCAGTTCTGGGGCAGGGGCCCGGGAAGGGGCCAACGTCCTGACTTTC. It is translated as CASSSGAGAREGANVLTF.

The CDR3, as DNA: TGTGCCAGCAGCTTTCTACAGGGTGCCAATGAAAAACTGTTTTTT. Amino acids: CASSFLQGANEKLFF. The rearrangement uses TRBV7-9 and TRBJ1-4; a possible D gene is TRBD1 (6 bases). This CDR3 has 15 residues. Germline V lookup: CDR1 SEHNR, CDR2 FQNEAQ (reference sequence). Trimming removed 3 bases at V and 5 bases at J, with 13 bases between.

V gene TRBV11-2 combines with J gene TRBJ1-1; TRBD1 is a possible D gene (5 bases). V was trimmed by 5 bases and J by 7 bases, leaving 11 bases between them. The germline gives CDR1 SGHAT, CDR2 FQNNGV. The CDR3 spans 12 residues. CDR3 residues: CASSAQGLEAFF. The CDR3 DNA follows: TGTGCCAGCAGCGCCCAGGGACTTGAAGCTTTCTTT.